The 14 T cell receptor beta chains below were found in one sample sequenced in a study of post-analysis software for immune sequencing data. Antigens for these TCRs are unknown. Libraries were made from TCR beta cDNA, and they carried unique molecular identifiers. TCRdb fed the PCR reads into MiXCR, producing one record per CDR3 protein. The data hold roughly 870,000 distinct CDR3 sequences, with under 70% observed a single time. Study-wide findings and caveats: Four to six TRBV segments were more frequent in patients than controls; TRBV5-6, TRBV5-1 and TRBV20-1 belonged to this group.

Sequencing was performed on blood. All receptors come from a girl aged 10 to 17 with multiple sclerosis.

The J gene is TRBJ2-7, the V gene TRBV30; D is perhaps TRBD1 or TRBD2 (6 bases each). The CDR3 spans 14 residues. The germline V and J ends were trimmed by 4 bases and 2 bases, with 15 bases remaining between them. CDR1 and CDR2 from the germline V gene are GTSNPN and SVGIG (reference sequence). The CDR3: CAWKRAGEAYEQYF. As DNA, the CDR3 is TGTGCCTGGAAGCGGGCAGGGGAAGCCTACGAGCAGTACTTC.

This sequence joins TRBV12-3 or TRBV12-4 and TRBJ1-1, with 8 bases that match TRBD1. The V segment lost 6 bases and the J segment 8 bases; nucleotides outside the gene matches: 8. CDR3 size: 13 residues. CDR3 region: CASSFGTGREAFF. In DNA, the CDR3 is TGTGCCAGCAGCTTCGGGACAGGAAGAGAAGCTTTCTTT.

This clonotype has just one count. The gene calls are TRBV10-3 and TRBJ2-5; 8 nucleotides match TRBD2. CDR1 ENHRY and CDR2 SYGVKD come from the germline V gene. J was trimmed by 5 bases and V by 10 bases; bases with no gene match: 18. The CDR3 is 16 residues long. The CDR3 loop is CATRKAGGLGDETQYF. The CDR3 bases are TGTGCCACCCGGAAGGCGGGAGGCCTAGGTGACGAGACCCAGTACTTC.

This sequence joins TRBV5-1 and TRBJ2-3; TRBD1 might be the D (5 bases). CDR3 length: 14 residues. Trimming removed 5 bases at V and 4 bases at J, with 14 bases between. Germline V lookup: CDR1 SGHRS, CDR2 YFSETQ. The CDR3 DNA reads as TGCGCCAGCAGTCCAGGGAAAAGCGCAGATACGCAGTATTTT. Translated: CASSPGKSADTQYF. Combining the CDR3 with reference TRBV5-1 and TRBJ2-3 gives the whole variable domain KAGVTQTPRYLIKTRGQQVTLSCSPISGHRSVSWYQQTPGQGLQFLFEYFSETQRNKGNFPGRFSGRQFSNSRSEMNVSTLELGDSALYLCASSPGKSADTQYFGPGTRLTVL.

This chain uses TRBV29-1 with TRBJ2-7, with 7 bases aligning to TRBD1. V lost 8 bases and J lost 5; bases outside the gene matches: 9. This CDR3 has 12 amino acids. Germline CDR1 SQVTM, CDR2 ANQGSEA. The CDR3 DNA follows: TGCAGCATCACAGGGGTTGCCCACGAGCAGTACTTC. It translates to CSITGVAHEQYF.

This chain links TRBV7-2 with TRBJ2-1; weak D call: TRBD2 (5 bases). CDR3 length equals 13 residues. V was shortened by 1 base and J by 10 bases, with 11 bases between the two germline ends. Germline assignment: CDR1 SGHTA and CDR2 FQGNSA. The CDR3 DNA is TGTGCCAGCAGCTTAGAATTCGGCGGGGAGCAGTTCTTC. Its protein product is CASSLEFGGEQFF.

This clonotype was seen more than once but under ten times. As DNA, the CDR3 is TGCAGTCCCCTAGAGGGGACAGGGATCTATGGCTACACCTTC. Translating gives CSPLEGTGIYGYTF. The gene calls are TRBV20-1 and TRBJ1-2, with TRBD1 identical over 9 bases. Per germline, CDR1 DFQATT and CDR2 SNEGSKA (reference sequence). This CDR3 contains 14 residues. V dropped 8 bases and J dropped 4; count of bases not matched to a gene: 11.

J is TRBJ2-7 and V is TRBV29-1, with TRBD1 matching over 8 bases. In germline, CDR1 is SQVTM, CDR2 ANQGSEA. V lost 3 bases and J lost 2; bases outside the gene matches: 9. This CDR3 is 15 amino acids long. The CDR3 is CSVDLPGQETYEQYF. The CDR3 region has the DNA TGCAGCGTTGATTTACCGGGACAGGAGACCTACGAGCAGTACTTC.

This chain connects TRBV30 to TRBJ2-7; 10 bases line up with TRBD1. J gave up 3 bases and V 3 bases, and 5 bases lay outside the gene matches. Germline assignment: CDR1 GTSNPN and CDR2 SVGIG (reference sequence). The CDR3 runs to 14 residues. The CDR3 DNA is TGTGCCTGGAGAGACAGGACAGGGGGCTACGAGCAGTACTTC. This codes for CAWRDRTGGYEQYF.

This clonotype was counted only a few times. The chain combines TRBV29-1 with TRBJ2-1; 8 nucleotides align to TRBD1. The junction had 7 bases not matched to a gene; V was cut back by 2 bases and J by 1 base. The CDR3 has 16 amino acids. The V gene's germline CDR1 is SQVTM and CDR2 ANQGSEA. The CDR3: CSVESIWTGSYNEQFF. The CDR3 DNA sequence: TGCAGCGTTGAAAGTATCTGGACAGGGTCCTACAATGAGCAGTTCTTC.

This chain links TRBV5-1 with TRBJ2-2; 8 bases agree with TRBD1. There are 15 residues in the CDR3. V trimming: 4 bases; J trimming: 0 bases; junction bases outside the gene matches: 2. Germline V gene data show CDR1 as SGHRS and CDR2 as YFSETQ. CDR3 residues: CASSGQGSNTGELFF. CDR3 sequence (DNA): TGCGCCAGCAGCGGACAGGGATCGAACACCGGGGAGCTGTTTTTT.

The chain uses TRBV29-1 and TRBJ1-2; 10 bases are a match to TRBD1. Unmatched junction bases numbered 6, after V lost 8 bases and J lost 6 bases. From germline, CDR1 is SQVTM and CDR2 ANQGSEA. This CDR3 spans 12 amino acids. The CDR3 sequence is CSFRQGAHGYTF. DNA for the CDR3: TGCAGCTTCCGACAGGGGGCGCATGGCTACACCTTC.

The chain links TRBV20-1 to TRBJ2-3, with D uncertain. Germline assignment: CDR1 DFQATT and CDR2 SNEGSKA (reference sequence). Between the trimmed V and J ends, which lost 5 bases and 0 bases, there was a span of 18 bases. The CDR3 is 16 residues long. CDR3 nucleotide sequence: TGCAGTGCTGAGTTGTTTATATGGCGGAGCACAGATACGCAGTATTTT. Its translation is CSAELFIWRSTDTQYF.

The chain recombines TRBV29-1 with TRBJ1-2, with TRBD1 identical over 10 bases. J gave up 6 bases and V 7 bases, and 14 bases lay outside the gene matches. CDR3 length: 15 amino acids. Germline CDR1 reads SQVTM; CDR2 reads ANQGSEA. The CDR3 coding sequence is TGCAGCGCAGGGGGACAGGGGACACCGAATGATGGCTACACCTTC. Translating it yields CSAGGQGTPNDGYTF.